Included here is one T cell receptor beta chain sequence, with context. These data are taken from a study of blood T cell repertoires in COVID-19. In the study overall: Samples of COVID-19 (acute and convalescent) were obtained from the United States, Italy and Spain. Sources were T cells, B-cell-depleted T cells, or PBMCs; the material itself was cDNA or gDNA.

In the source study's methods: Reference gene primers were amplified, and this amplification served to estimate nucleated cell counts. The assay was immunoSEQ multiplex PCR, and TCRdb's table has in-frame clones only and misses some. D and trimming come from the DNA, and the V and J calls and clone size come from that table. The sample lists about 200,000 clones, 65% to 90% occurring once. Germline V lookup: CDR1 SGHRS, CDR2 YFSETQ. V shed 0 bases and J shed 5 bases, with 11 bases lying between them. This CDR3 comprises 14 residues. Patients at the Seattle site were enrolled during active infection and followed longitudinally.

The V call is TRBV5-1, the J call TRBJ1-1; the D is unclear. This TCR derives from a woman in her seventies with COVID-19, enrolled during active disease. Sequenced material: peripheral blood. CDR3 residues: CASSLDARQTEAFF. The CDR3 region has the DNA TGCGCCAGCAGCTTGGATGCCAGGCAGACTGAAGCTTTCTTT.